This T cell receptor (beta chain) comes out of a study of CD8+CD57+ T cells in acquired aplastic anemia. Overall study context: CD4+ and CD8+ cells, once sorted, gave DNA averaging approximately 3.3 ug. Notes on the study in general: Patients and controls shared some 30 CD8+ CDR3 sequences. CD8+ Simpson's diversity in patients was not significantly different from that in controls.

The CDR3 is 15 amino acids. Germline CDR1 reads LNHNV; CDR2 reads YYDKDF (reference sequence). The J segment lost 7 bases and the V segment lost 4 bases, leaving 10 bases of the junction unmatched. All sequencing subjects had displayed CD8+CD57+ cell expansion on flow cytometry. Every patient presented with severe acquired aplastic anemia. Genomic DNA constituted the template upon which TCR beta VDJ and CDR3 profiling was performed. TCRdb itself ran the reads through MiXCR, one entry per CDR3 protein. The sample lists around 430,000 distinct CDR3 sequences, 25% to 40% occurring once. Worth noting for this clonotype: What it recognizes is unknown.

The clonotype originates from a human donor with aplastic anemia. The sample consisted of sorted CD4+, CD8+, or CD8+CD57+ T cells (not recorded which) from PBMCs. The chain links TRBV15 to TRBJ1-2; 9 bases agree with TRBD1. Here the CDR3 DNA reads TGTGCCACCAGCAAACAGGGGGCGGACCTATTTGGCTACACCTTC. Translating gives CATSKQGADLFGYTF.